This entry concerns a single TCR beta chain. Its antigen is unidentified. Primers: 60 Vbeta forward and 13 Jbeta reverse. Using immunoSEQ multiplex PCR, the repertoire was profiled, and TCRdb retains in-frame clones only, with some absent. The sample holds 100,000 to 150,000 clones, around 8.5% seen once. This entry is derived from a study of cytomegalovirus exposure and HLA in healthy donors. V lost 6 bases to trimming and J lost 0 bases, with 17 bases between them. The CDR3 consists of 16 residues. CDR1 is MNHEY and CDR2 is SMNVEV in the germline V gene (reference sequence). Study results and caveats: Prior analysis indicated that the majority of TCR beta V segments exhibited productivity approximately 90% or approximately 30% of the time. There was a cluster of highly shared sequence variants that was likely a sequencing artifact.

The sample consisted of PBMCs. This TCR came from a man between 40 and 49 years old in good health and CMV-seronegative. This rearrangement joins TRBV27 to TRBJ1-1, with D possibly matching TRBD1 (6 bases). The chain's CDR3 is CASSPSGGALNTEAFF. The CDR3 bases are TGTGCCAGCAGCCCGAGCGGGGGCGCTTTGAACACTGAAGCTTTCTTT.